Sequencing of this TCR beta chain was carried out in a study of early T cells in non-severe SARS-CoV-2 infection. Study as a whole: From unsorted whole blood, bulk RNA was sequenced, and the chains remained unpaired. Study results and caveats: Private and CD4 specificities were missed by VDJdb matching, which favored anti-spike CD8 responses.

On this clonotype itself: Its antigen remains unidentified.

Molecules of cDNA were individually given unique molecular identifiers that were attached to them. TCRdb passed the 5' RACE reads through MiXCR, listing each CDR3 protein once. The sample contains about 48,000 distinct CDR3 sequences, about 9.8% of which appear only once. The V end lost 7 bases, the J end lost 5 bases, and 23 bases lay between the germline ends. Germline-derived CDR1 and CDR2 are MNHEY and SMNVEV (reference sequence). This CDR3 region has 16 residues. The V call is TRBV27, the J call TRBJ1-2; D not resolved. This clonotype was obtained from an adult who was a healthcare worker with PCR-confirmed SARS-CoV-2 infection or an uninfected control (not recorded which). Material for sequencing was whole blood. The CDR3 DNA is TGTGCCAGCACTCACTTAGGAGAAGCGAGTCAATATGGCTACACCTTC. Amino acids: CASTHLGEASQYGYTF.